These T cell receptor beta chains were read from a single sample in a study of blood T cell repertoires in COVID-19. Profiling relied on immunoSEQ multiplex PCR, and the TCRdb table lists in-frame clones only, not all of them. The data hold roughly 200,000 clones, with roughly 79% observed a single time. Sequencing was done on a sample of peripheral blood. Receptor source: a woman between 40 and 50 years old with COVID-19, enrolled during active disease. CDR3s include the opening cysteine and the closing phenylalanine or tryptophan. D genes are given only for firm matches. Size tells how often a clone was seen (once, few, many) or the class of an expanded clone, and some rows leave it out.

clone_size: .; d_call: .; j_call: TRBJ2-7; v_call: TRBV10-1; cdr3_nt: TGCGCCAGCAGTGGTTCAGTCCATTACGAGCAGTACTTC; cdr3_aa: CASSGSVHYEQYF
clone_size: .; d_call: .; j_call: TRBJ2-7; v_call: TRBV13; cdr3_nt: TGTGCCAGCAGCGCGGGACTCTCGACCTACGAGCAGTACTTC; cdr3_aa: CASSAGLSTYEQYF
clone_size: .; d_call: .; j_call: TRBJ2-7; v_call: TRBV30; cdr3_nt: TGTGCCTGGAGTGGGCCCACCTACGAGCAGTACTTC; cdr3_aa: CAWSGPTYEQYF
clone_size: .; d_call: TRBD1; j_call: TRBJ1-1; v_call: TRBV9; cdr3_nt: TGTGCCAGCAGCACCGGGACAGGGGAGACTGAAGCTTTCTTT; cdr3_aa: CASSTGTGETEAFF
clone_size: .; d_call: .; j_call: TRBJ1-6; v_call: TRBV4-2; cdr3_nt: TGTGCCAGCAGCCCCCGGGTCGATTCACCCCTCCACTTT; cdr3_aa: CASSPRVDSPLHF
clone_size: few; d_call: TRBD1; j_call: TRBJ1-5; v_call: TRBV7-8; cdr3_nt: TGTGCCAGCAGCTTAGGGACAGGGGATCAGCCCCAGCATTTT; cdr3_aa: CASSLGTGDQPQHF
clone_size: .; d_call: TRBD1; j_call: TRBJ1-4; v_call: TRBV18; cdr3_nt: TGTGCCAGCTCACCAAACGCACAGGGGGCGCGTAATGAAAAACTGTTTTTT; cdr3_aa: CASSPNAQGARNEKLFF
clone_size: .; d_call: TRBD1; j_call: TRBJ1-2; v_call: TRBV19; cdr3_nt: TGTGCCAGTAGTACTGACAGGGGGAACTATGGCTACACCTTC; cdr3_aa: CASSTDRGNYGYTF
clone_size: .; d_call: TRBD1; j_call: TRBJ1-5; v_call: TRBV11-2; cdr3_nt: TGTGCCAGCAGCTTCGACAGGGGGCAGCCCCAGCATTTT; cdr3_aa: CASSFDRGQPQHF
clone_size: .; d_call: TRBD2; j_call: TRBJ2-2; v_call: TRBV3-1/TRBV3-2; cdr3_nt: TGTGCCACCTCGGGACTAGCGGGCCAAAACACCGGGGAGCTGTTTTTT; cdr3_aa: CATSGLAGQNTGELFF
clone_size: .; d_call: .; j_call: TRBJ2-1; v_call: TRBV19; cdr3_nt: TGTGCCAGTAGTATCACCCTATACAATGAGCAGTTCTTC; cdr3_aa: CASSITLYNEQFF
clone_size: .; d_call: .; j_call: TRBJ1-2; v_call: TRBV28; cdr3_nt: TGTGCCAGCAGCTCCTTCCCCTCTAACTATGGCTACACCTTC; cdr3_aa: CASSSFPSNYGYTF
clone_size: .; d_call: .; j_call: TRBJ2-1; v_call: TRBV4-1; cdr3_nt: TGCGCCAGCAGCCAAGACGGGAACAATGAGCAGTTCTTC; cdr3_aa: CASSQDGNNEQFF
clone_size: .; d_call: .; j_call: TRBJ1-2; v_call: TRBV27; cdr3_nt: TGTGCCAGCAGTTGGGGCGGCAACTATGGCTACACCTTC; cdr3_aa: CASSWGGNYGYTF
clone_size: .; d_call: TRBD2; j_call: TRBJ2-3; v_call: TRBV9; cdr3_nt: TGTGCCAGCAGCGTCGCTAGCGGGGCCACAGATACGCAGTATTTT; cdr3_aa: CASSVASGATDTQYF
clone_size: .; d_call: .; j_call: TRBJ2-7; v_call: TRBV4-2; cdr3_nt: TGTGCCAGCAGCCAAGCGGGGGTGAGTGGAAGCTCCTACGAGCAGTACTTC; cdr3_aa: CASSQAGVSGSSYEQYF
clone_size: .; d_call: .; j_call: TRBJ1-1; v_call: TRBV27; cdr3_nt: TGTGCCAGCAGCCATAGGGGGAGGGCGAATGAAGCTTTCTTT; cdr3_aa: CASSHRGRANEAFF
clone_size: .; d_call: TRBD1; j_call: TRBJ1-5; v_call: TRBV6-5; cdr3_nt: TGTGCCAGCAGTCAGGGGGGCAGAGGACAGCCCCAGCATTTT; cdr3_aa: CASSQGGRGQPQHF
clone_size: .; d_call: TRBD1; j_call: TRBJ1-6; v_call: TRBV3-1/TRBV3-2; cdr3_nt: TGTGCCAGCAAAAAGACAGGGGGCCTTAATTCACCCCTCCACTTT; cdr3_aa: CASKKTGGLNSPLHF
clone_size: .; d_call: .; j_call: TRBJ1-1; v_call: TRBV29-1; cdr3_nt: TGCAGCGTTGGCCGACTCCGGAACACTGAAGCTTTCTTT; cdr3_aa: CSVGRLRNTEAFF
clone_size: many; d_call: .; j_call: TRBJ1-1; v_call: TRBV12-3/TRBV12-4; cdr3_nt: TGTGCCAGCAGTTTAGGGCCGAACACTGAAGCTTTCTTT; cdr3_aa: CASSLGPNTEAFF
clone_size: .; d_call: TRBD1; j_call: TRBJ1-4; v_call: TRBV3-1/TRBV3-2; cdr3_nt: TGTGCCAGCAGCCCCGGGACAGGGAGTGAAAAACTGTTTTTT; cdr3_aa: CASSPGTGSEKLFF